The 23 T cell receptor beta chains below were found in one sample sequenced in a study of regulatory T cells in long-lasting Graves disease (dated by TCRdb to the early 2020s). In the paper's terms, the time point label means: newly diagnosed GD, antithyroid drugs for less than 3 months. For both TCR sequencing and RNA sequencing, RNA was extracted from PBMCs using TRIzol. Libraries were made using multiplex PCR. The instrument given in TCRdb is Illumina HiSeq 4000. TCR beta libraries were built with iRepertoire HTBI primers and Arm-PCR amplification of CDR3 regions. TCRdb reworked the public reads: Q25 trimming with fastp, MiXCR clone assembly, productive beta chains retained. A single entry per CDR3 protein holds the most common genes and DNA from its merged rows. The sample table shows 250,000 to 400,000 distinct CDR3 sequences, and about a sixth are seen once. The ten largest clones take up about 36% of the sample.

The source material was peripheral blood mononuclear cells (PBMCs), sampled at new diagnosis, from a patient treated with antithyroid drugs. The receptors stem from a female donor with Graves disease.

About this clonotype: This may be a read error: a much more frequent sequence differs by one nucleotide. The rearrangement joins TRBV3-1 to TRBJ2-3; 7 bases agree with TRBD2. The better agreement between TRBJ2-1 and the DNA end casts doubt on the J call. The CDR3 spans 15 residues. Germline CDR1 is LGHDT and CDR2 is YNNKEL (reference sequence). CDR3: CASSQGLAESYEQFF. CDR3 DNA sequence: TGTGCCAGCAGCCAAGGGCTAGCGGAGAGCTACGAGCAGTTCTTC.

This clonotype was picked up a small number of times. The rearrangement links TRBV20-1 to TRBJ1-3, with 8 bases matching TRBD1. CDR1 is DFQATT and CDR2 is SNEGSKA in the germline V gene (reference sequence). J lost 6 bases, V lost 6 bases, and 7 bases had no gene match. This CDR3 region has 13 residues. CDR3 protein: CSAPRQGQNTIYF. The CDR3 bases are TGCAGTGCCCCTAGACAGGGGCAAAACACCATATATTTT.

The V gene is TRBV12-3 or TRBV12-4, the J gene TRBJ1-4; TRBD1 might be the D (6 bases). V lost 4 bases and J lost 7, with 13 bases in between. The CDR3 covers 14 residues. The CDR3 DNA reads as TGTGCCAGCAGTTCAGACAGGCAGGGTGAAAAACTGTTTTTT. Translated, it gives CASSSDRQGEKLFF.

This clonotype was seen repeatedly, ten times or more. The genes are TRBV28 and TRBJ2-7; possible D gene TRBD2, 6 bases. V was clipped by 5 bases and J by 0 bases, with 23 bases between them. Germline CDR1 reads MDHEN; CDR2 reads SYDVKM. The CDR3 has 18 amino acids. The CDR3 sequence is CASSRQEGIAESSYEQYF. CDR3 coding DNA: TGTGCCAGCAGTCGCCAGGAAGGTATAGCGGAGAGCTCCTACGAGCAGTACTTC.

This clonotype showed up many times. The CDR3 loop reads CASSGSGNTKLYEQYF. The CDR3 DNA reads TGTGCCAGCAGTGGAAGCGGGAATACTAAACTCTACGAGCAGTACTTC. V gene TRBV12-3 or TRBV12-4 combines with J gene TRBJ2-7, with 7 bases matching TRBD2. The CDR3 consists of 16 residues. Germline trimming cut 5 bases from V and 3 bases from J; bases unmatched to any gene: 13.

This clonotype was seen ten or more times. The chain joins TRBV7-9 to TRBJ2-1, with 12 nucleotides matching TRBD2. Trimming removed 5 bases from V and 15 bases from J; junction bases left unmatched: 8. The CDR3 has 13 residues. Germline V lookup: CDR1 SEHNR, CDR2 FQNEAQ (reference sequence). In DNA, the CDR3 is TGTGCCAGCAGCCTTACTAGCGGGAGGTCTGCGTTCTTC. This sequence encodes CASSLTSGRSAFF.

Concerning this clonotype: Only one base separates this from a far larger clonotype, so it likely reflects a read error. As the CDR3 is not closed by the conserved phenylalanine or tryptophan, this likely results from a read error. The rearrangement joins TRBV2 to TRBJ2-5; TRBD1 aligns across 7 bases. The J call is uncertain, as TRBJ2-4 better fits the DNA end. The CDR3 extends over 14 amino acids. CDR1 and CDR2 (germline): SNHLY, FYNNEI. The DNA for the CDR3 is TGTGCCAGCAGTGAAATGACAGGGATAAACATTCAGTACCTC. Protein product: CASSEMTGINIQYL.

This clonotype was seen only a few times. This may stem from a read error, because a much larger clone lies one nucleotide away. The gene calls are TRBV28 and TRBJ2-1; a possible D gene is TRBD2 (5 bases). The ends were cut back, 4 bases at V and 7 bases at J, with 5 bases in the middle. Germline assignment: CDR1 MDHEN and CDR2 SYDVKM. There are 11 residues in the CDR3. The CDR3: CASSWENEQFF. DNA for the CDR3: TGTGCCAGCAGTTGGGAGAATGAGCAGTTCTTC.

The chain carries TRBV2 and TRBJ2-5, with D maybe TRBD1 (6 bases). The CDR3 contains 13 residues. The V gene lost 6 bases and the J gene lost 5 bases, with 13 bases spanning the gap. The germline V gene has CDR1 SNHLY and CDR2 FYNNEI. CDR3 in DNA: TGTGCCAGCAGAACTACAGGGTTGGAGACCCAGTACTTC. Its translation: CASRTTGLETQYF.

V is TRBV7-2 and J is TRBJ1-5; D remains ambiguous. Trimming removed 5 bases at V and 10 bases at J, with 12 bases between. CDR1 is SGHTA, CDR2 FQGNSA, per germline. The CDR3 length is 12 residues. CDR3 coding DNA: TGTGCCAGCAGCCCCGCATTTCAACCCCAGCATTTT. This codes for CASSPAFQPQHF.

This clonotype was counted ten times or more. The CDR3, as DNA: TGTGCCAGCAGCCCTGTCAGGAAGATGAATGAGCAGTTCTTC. It is translated as CASSPVRKMNEQFF. The chain recombines TRBV11-2 with TRBJ2-1; D uncertain. The CDR3 length is 14 residues. V lost 5 bases and J 7 bases, leaving 15 bases between the germline ends. Germline values: CDR1 SGHAT, CDR2 FQNNGV.

The table lists this clonotype with many counts. This chain links TRBV28 with TRBJ2-7; 7 bases agree with TRBD2. Trimming took 3 bases from V and 7 from J; bases not matched to a gene: 12. This CDR3 comprises 15 residues. From germline, CDR1 is MDHEN and CDR2 SYDVKM. The CDR3 spells CASSLGGSLKEEQYF. Written as DNA, the CDR3 is TGTGCCAGCAGTTTGGGCGGGAGCCTAAAGGAGGAGCAGTACTTC.

V is TRBV6-1 and J is TRBJ2-3; TRBD2 agrees at 9 bases. This CDR3 comprises 16 residues. CDR1 is MNHNS, CDR2 SASEGT, per germline. V trimming: 4 bases; J trimming: 5 bases; junction bases outside the gene matches: 10. The CDR3 here is CASSARFSGSLDTQYF. CDR3 bases: TGTGCCAGCAGTGCTAGGTTTAGCGGGAGTTTAGATACGCAGTATTTT.

This clonotype has a handful of counts. The V call is TRBV7-8, the J call TRBJ1-5; D is unresolved. CDR3 length: 13 residues. The germline V and J ends were trimmed by 1 base and 15 bases, with 16 bases remaining between them. CDR1 and CDR2 from the germline V gene are SGHVS and FQNEAQ. The CDR3 sequence is CASSLELPAPRHF. The CDR3 DNA follows: TGTGCCAGCAGCTTAGAACTCCCGGCACCACGGCATTTT.

The sample holds a few counts of this clonotype. V usage is TRBV19 and J usage is TRBJ2-1, with 7 positions matching TRBD2. V was pared by 3 bases and J by 8 bases, with 7 bases of the junction left unmatched. This CDR3 comprises 14 residues. Germline V lookup: CDR1 LNHDA, CDR2 SQIVND (reference sequence). Here the CDR3 DNA reads TGTGCCAGTAGTATTGGTGGCGGGAGTTATGAGCAGTTCTTC. It specifies CASSIGGGSYEQFF.

A remark on this clonotype: This CDR3 fails to terminate in the conserved phenylalanine or tryptophan, so it likely reflects a read error. The V gene is TRBV6-2 or TRBV6-3, the J gene TRBJ2-7, with D possibly TRBD1 on 5 matching bases. Germline V gives CDR1 MNHEY, CDR2 SVGEGT. The CDR3 contains 15 residues. V was pared by 7 bases and J by 7 bases, with 23 bases between. In DNA, the CDR3 is TGTGCCAGCATGGACCTAGGGGCGGTGGCTGCGGAGCAGTACCTC. Translating it yields CASMDLGAVAAEQYL.

This clonotype came up many times. The chain uses TRBV2 and TRBJ1-4, with 7 bases matching TRBD1. Trimming removed 6 bases from V and 7 bases from J; junction bases left unmatched: 14. This CDR3 has 16 residues. Germline lookup yields CDR1 SNHLY and CDR2 FYNNEI. In nucleotides, the CDR3 is TGTGCCAGCAGGGGATCCCCCACAGGGGTCGGTGAAAAACTGTTTTTT. Residues: CASRGSPTGVGEKLFF.

A note on this clonotype: It is likely a read error: a sequence one base away is far more abundant. The chain recombines TRBV5-5 with TRBJ2-7; 8 bases match TRBD2. This CDR3 has 18 residues. Germline V gene data show CDR1 as SGHKS and CDR2 as YYEKEE (reference sequence). The CDR3 region has the DNA TGTGCCAGCAGCTTAATCTCCCCTGGACTAGCTAATGTCCACGAGCGGTACTTC. It is translated as CASSLISPGLANVHERYF.

The table lists this clonotype with many counts. V is TRBV27 and J is TRBJ2-6; D gene ambiguous. This CDR3 is 14 amino acids long. Trimming left V 6 bases short and J 1 base short, with 7 bases between. The germline V gene has CDR1 MNHEY and CDR2 SMNVEV (reference sequence). The DNA for the CDR3 is TGTGCCAGCAGCTCCGGGTCTGGGGCCAACGTCCTGACTTTC. It codes for CASSSGSGANVLTF. The variable domain in full, with the rest retrieved from reference TRBV27 and TRBJ2-6, is EAQVTQNPRYLITVTGKKLTVTCSQNMNHEYMSWYRQDPGLGLRQIYYSMNVEVTDKGDVPEGYKVSRKEKRNFPLILESPSPNQTSLYFCASSSGSGANVLTFGAGSRLTVL.

In its sample, this clonotype was seen many times. The chain is built from TRBV5-1 and TRBJ2-1; 9 bases align to TRBD2. V trimming: 1 base; J trimming: 5 bases; junction bases outside the gene matches: 13. Germline loops: CDR1 SGHRS, CDR2 YFSETQ. The length of the CDR3 is 18 residues. CDR3 region: CASSLSASGIYPHNEQFF. The CDR3 bases are TGCGCCAGCAGCTTGAGCGCTAGCGGGATCTACCCCCACAATGAGCAGTTCTTC.

At least ten counts were recorded for this clonotype. The CDR3 DNA follows: TGTGCCAGCAGTGATTCGAGTACTGAAGCTTTCTTT. It specifies CASSDSSTEAFF. V and J are TRBV6-2 or TRBV6-3 and TRBJ1-1; the D is unclear. The CDR3 has 12 amino acids. Between the trimmed V and J ends, which lost 5 bases and 5 bases, there was a span of 9 bases. Germline V gene sequence: CDR1 MNHEY, CDR2 SVGEGT.

The chain recombines TRBV19 with TRBJ1-5; D gene uncertain. The CDR3 runs 17 residues. Germline V gene sequence: CDR1 LNHDA, CDR2 SQIVND (reference sequence). Trimming left V 0 bases short and J 0 bases short, with 12 bases between. CDR3 sequence (DNA): TGTGCCAGTAGTATAGAACTGAGGTCGGATAGCAATCAGCCCCAGCATTTT. It codes for CASSIELRSDSNQPQHF.

This clonotype was observed at least ten times. The chain recombines TRBV6-2 or TRBV6-3 with TRBJ1-3, with a possible D match to TRBD1 (5 bases). Germline CDR1 is MNHEY and CDR2 is SVGEGT. Trimming shortened V by 1 base and J by 0 bases, and 16 bases separated the two germline ends. CDR3 size: 18 residues. The CDR3 loop reads CASSYWGDSFHSGNTIYF. The DNA of the CDR3 is TGTGCCAGCAGTTACTGGGGCGACAGTTTCCACTCTGGAAACACCATATATTTT.